This paragraph reports one T cell receptor beta chain. Given a much more abundant clone one base away, this may be a read error. The use of previously described methods and listed TCR primers produced the bulk TCR libraries. TCRdb reprocessed the PCR reads via MiXCR and lists one record per CDR3 protein. The data hold fewer than 350,000 distinct CDR3 sequences, with about a fifth observed a single time. The data derive from a study of molecular identifiers for immune sequencing clone quantification. Germline-derived CDR1 and CDR2 are SQVTM and ANQGSEA. Trimming cost V 6 bases and J 4 bases, with 20 bases left between them. CDR3 length equals 15 residues.

The sequencing sample was made of naive CD8+ T cells from blood, with Jurkat cell RNA spiked in. Subset reported: FACS-sorted CD8+CD4-CCR7+CD45RA+ naive T cells. The sequence was obtained from a human donor in good health. Some libraries in this study had Jurkat cell RNA spiked in. The chain carries TRBV29-1 and TRBJ2-3; tentative D call: TRBD2 (6 bases). The CDR3 DNA reads TGCAGCGTCCGAAGGGAGGTGTGGTACTCAGATACGCAGTATTTT. The encoded protein is CSVRREVWYSDTQYF.